These 32 T cell receptor beta chains originate from one sample sequenced in a study of T cells in localized non-small cell lung cancer. Some clones are missing from TCRdb's copy, which holds only in-frame ones; the method was immunoSEQ multiplex PCR. The table lists approximately 24,000 clones, over 75% of them singletons. Sequenced material: peripheral blood, taken before any cancer treatment. The receptors come from a man aged 40 to 70 with stage III squamous cell lung carcinoma.

The chain recombines TRBV28 with TRBJ1-2; tentative D call: TRBD1 (5 bases). This CDR3 comprises 14 residues. Between the trimmed V and J ends, which lost 6 bases and 2 bases, there was a span of 13 bases. CDR1 MDHEN and CDR2 SYDVKM come from the germline V gene. This CDR3 reads CASSLRGRNYGYTF. CDR3 sequence (DNA): TGTGCCAGCAGCCTAAGGGGCAGGAACTATGGCTACACCTTC.

The V and J genes are TRBV6-5 and TRBJ2-1; 11 bases are a match to TRBD1. J lost 4 bases, V lost 6 bases, and 5 bases had no gene match. The CDR3 runs 15 residues. Germline CDR1 reads MNHEY; CDR2 reads SVGAGI. CDR3 in amino acids: CASRPGQGAYNEQFF. In DNA, the CDR3 is TGTGCCAGCAGGCCCGGACAGGGGGCTTACAATGAGCAGTTCTTC.

This chain links TRBV6-6 with TRBJ2-7; 7 bases agree with TRBD2. Trimming at V came to 5 bases and at J to 2 bases, leaving 6 bases not matched to a gene. CDR3 length: 14 amino acids. The germline CDR1 and CDR2 sequences are MNHNY and SVGAGI (reference sequence). This CDR3 is CASSRDRGAYEQYV. CDR3 in DNA: TGTGCCAGCAGTCGCGATCGGGGGGCCTACGAGCAGTACGTC.

The V call is TRBV19, the J call TRBJ2-5, with D perhaps TRBD2 (7 bases). This CDR3 is built from 14 residues. V shed 6 bases and J shed 4 bases, with 15 bases lying between them. Germline values: CDR1 LNHDA, CDR2 SQIVND (reference sequence). CDR3 residues: CASRNSGGPETQYF. CDR3 coding DNA: TGTGCCAGTAGAAATTCGGGGGGCCCAGAGACCCAGTACTTC.

This chain joins TRBV19 and TRBJ2-2, with a weak D call TRBD1 (5 bases). The CDR3 is made up of 16 amino acids. The ends were cut back, 6 bases at V and 5 bases at J, with 19 bases in the middle. The V gene's germline CDR1 is LNHDA and CDR2 SQIVND (reference sequence). CDR3 sequence (DNA): TGTGCCAGTAGAATAAAACAGGCAGGCGGTACCGGGGAGCTGTTTTTT. It yields the protein CASRIKQAGGTGELFF. The full variable domain, its missing parts supplied by reference TRBV19 and TRBJ2-2, is DGGITQSPKYLFRKEGQNVTLSCEQNLNHDAMYWYRQDPGQGLRLIYYSQIVNDFQKGDIAEGYSVSREKKESFPLTVTSAQKNPTAFYLCASRIKQAGGTGELFFGEGSRLTVL.

The chain couples TRBV5-6 to TRBJ2-5, with a weak D call TRBD2 (5 bases). This CDR3 has 14 amino acids. The V end was cut by 0 bases, the J end by 4 bases, with 10 bases between. Germline CDR1 and CDR2: SGHDT and YYEEEE. The CDR3 DNA reads as TGTGCCAGCAGCTTGGGGGCTGGAGGAGAGACCCAGTACTTC. Amino acid sequence: CASSLGAGGETQYF.

The V call is TRBV7-2, the J call TRBJ2-5; D is uncertain. Trimming took 3 bases from V and 2 from J, leaving 4 bases between them. The CDR3 contains 12 residues. Germline assignment: CDR1 SGHTA and CDR2 FQGNSA. The CDR3 bases are TGTGCCAGCAGCTTTCAGCAAGAGACCCAGTACTTC. It yields the protein CASSFQQETQYF.

The genes are TRBV28 and TRBJ2-7; TRBD1 agrees at 8 bases. Germline V gene sequence: CDR1 MDHEN, CDR2 SYDVKM. J was trimmed by 2 bases and V by 6 bases; bases with no gene match: 6. The CDR3 consists of 14 residues. CDR3 in amino acids: CASSPARGPYEQYF. The CDR3 nucleotides read TGTGCCAGCAGCCCTGCCAGGGGGCCCTACGAGCAGTACTTC.

This sequence joins TRBV7-6 and TRBJ1-5, with TRBD1 as a possible D gene (6 bases). From germline, CDR1 is SGHVS and CDR2 FNYEAQ. The CDR3 sequence is 14 residues long. V was pared by 4 bases and J by 6 bases, with 13 bases between. CDR3 DNA: TGTGCCAGCAGCTGGGGGCGTGTTGGTCAGCCCCAGCATTTT. Translation gives CASSWGRVGQPQHF. Supplemented by reference TRBV7-6 and TRBJ1-5, the full variable domain reads GAGVSQSPRYKVTKRGQDVALRCDPISGHVSLYWYRQALGQGPEFLTYFNYEAQQDKSGLPNDRFSAERPEGSISTLTIQRTEQRDSAMYRCASSWGRVGQPQHFGDGTRLSIL.

This clone was detected only a few times. The chain recombines TRBV29-1 with TRBJ2-7, with 7 bases that match TRBD2. The CDR3 has 12 residues. V was clipped by 3 bases and J by 3 bases; unmatched bases: 2. Germline CDR1 SQVTM, CDR2 ANQGSEA. The CDR3 coding sequence is TGCAGCGTTGACAGCGGGGACTACGAGCAGTACTTC. Translating it yields CSVDSGDYEQYF.

This clone came up once. The rearrangement uses TRBV5-4 and TRBJ2-7; D not certain. Germline-derived CDR1 and CDR2 are SGHNT and YYREEE (reference sequence). V lost 2 bases to trimming and J lost 6 bases, with 12 bases between them. The CDR3 consists of 13 residues. CDR3 sequence reads: CASSFGPSGEQYV. CDR3 in DNA: TGTGCCAGCAGCTTCGGACCCTCGGGCGAGCAGTACGTC.

The gene calls are TRBV28 and TRBJ2-3; D unresolved. The CDR3 consists of 16 residues. Trimming removed 2 bases from V and 2 bases from J, with 14 bases in between. CDR1 MDHEN and CDR2 SYDVKM come from the germline V gene. The CDR3 sequence: CASSLVRGRYTDTQYF. Here the CDR3 DNA reads TGTGCCAGCAGTTTAGTACGTGGCAGGTACACAGATACGCAGTATTTT.

The chain employs TRBV28 and TRBJ1-4; D unclear. V was shortened by 11 bases and J by 0 bases, with 13 bases between the two germline ends. Germline CDR1 is MDHEN and CDR2 is SYDVKM. This CDR3 comprises 14 residues. This chain's CDR3 is CAGSQAATNEKLFF. The CDR3 region has the DNA TGTGCCGGTTCCCAGGCCGCAACTAATGAAAAACTGTTTTTT. Complete variable domain (other parts from reference TRBV28 and TRBJ1-4): DVKVTQSSRYLVKRTGEKVFLECVQDMDHENMFWYRQDPGLGLRLIYFSYDVKMKEKGDIPEGYSVSREKKERFSLILESASTNQTSMYLCAGSQAATNEKLFFGSGTQLSVL.

The chain combines TRBV28 with TRBJ1-5; D may be TRBD1 (6 bases). Germline assignment: CDR1 MDHEN and CDR2 SYDVKM. The CDR3 length is 15 residues. Trimming removed 5 bases at V and 0 bases at J, with 11 bases between. In DNA, the CDR3 is TGTGCCAGCAGTGGGACACCTTATAGCAATCAGCCCCAGCATTTT. It specifies CASSGTPYSNQPQHF. Using reference TRBV28 and TRBJ1-5 for the parts outside the CDR3, the full variable domain is DVKVTQSSRYLVKRTGEKVFLECVQDMDHENMFWYRQDPGLGLRLIYFSYDVKMKEKGDIPEGYSVSREKKERFSLILESASTNQTSMYLCASSGTPYSNQPQHFGDGTRLSIL.

This chain joins TRBV5-4 and TRBJ2-5; a weak D match, TRBD2 (5 bases). Germline V lookup: CDR1 SGHNT, CDR2 YYREEE (reference sequence). V lost 3 bases and J 5 bases, leaving 17 bases between the germline ends. CDR3 length equals 15 residues. Written as DNA, the CDR3 is TGTGCCAGCAGCTCCTGGGAGACGGTCCCGGAGACCCAGTACTTC. Its protein is CASSSWETVPETQYF. The whole variable domain, remainder taken from reference TRBV5-4 and TRBJ2-5, is ETGVTQSPTHLIKTRGQQVTLRCSSQSGHNTVSWYQQALGQGPQFIFQYYREEENGRGNFPPRFSGLQFPNYSSELNVNALELDDSALYLCASSSWETVPETQYFGPGTRLLVL.

The chain is built from TRBV2 and TRBJ1-5, with no clear D. The V end was cut by 5 bases, the J end by 0 bases, with 8 bases between. The CDR3 totals 14 residues. Germline V gene lookup returns CDR1 SNHLY and CDR2 FYNNEI. CDR3 in amino acids: CASSRADSNQPQHF. In nucleotides, the CDR3 is TGTGCCAGCAGTAGGGCAGATAGCAATCAGCCCCAGCATTTT.

This clone was observed a handful of times. CDR3 sequence reads: CASSAPAGSGANVLTF. CDR3 DNA sequence: TGTGCCAGCAGCGCACCGGCAGGGTCTGGGGCCAACGTCCTGACTTTC. The gene calls are TRBV2 and TRBJ2-6; a possible D gene is TRBD1 (5 bases). V lost 6 bases and J lost 1, with 13 bases in between. CDR3 length equals 16 residues. In germline, CDR1 is SNHLY, CDR2 FYNNEI.

The genes are TRBV5-4 and TRBJ2-7, with TRBD2 as a possible D gene (6 bases). CDR1 SGHNT and CDR2 YYREEE come from the germline V gene (reference sequence). V lost 4 bases and J 0 bases, leaving 20 bases between the germline ends. The CDR3 spans 17 residues. CDR3 in amino acids: CASSPEGGGGLSYEQYF. CDR3 DNA: TGTGCCAGCAGCCCAGAAGGTGGGGGAGGCCTCTCCTACGAGCAGTACTTC. Complete variable domain (other parts from reference TRBV5-4 and TRBJ2-7): ETGVTQSPTHLIKTRGQQVTLRCSSQSGHNTVSWYQQALGQGPQFIFQYYREEENGRGNFPPRFSGLQFPNYSSELNVNALELDDSALYLCASSPEGGGGLSYEQYFGPGTRLTVT.

The rearrangement uses TRBV9 and TRBJ2-1; D perhaps matches TRBD2 (5 bases). This CDR3 spans 17 amino acids. Trimming left V 4 bases short and J 3 bases short, with 20 bases between. The germline CDR1 and CDR2 sequences are SGDLS and YYNGEE. The CDR3, as DNA: TGTGCCAGCAGCCCCTCTGTGGTGCGGGTCATCTACAATGAGCAGTTCTTC. Amino acids: CASSPSVVRVIYNEQFF.

The chain employs TRBV30 and TRBJ1-6, with 9 bases aligning to TRBD1. The CDR3 contains 15 residues. V was clipped by 1 base and J by 7 bases; unmatched bases: 5. Per germline, CDR1 GTSNPN and CDR2 SVGIG (reference sequence). CDR3 in DNA: TGTGCCTGGAGTGAGCCGGGACAGGGAAATTCACCCCTCCACTTT. Protein product: CAWSEPGQGNSPLHF.

V gene TRBV6-1 combines with J gene TRBJ2-2; D may match TRBD1 or TRBD2 (5 bases each). The CDR3 length is 13 residues. The germline gives CDR1 MNHNS, CDR2 SASEGT. V lost 6 bases and J lost 5, with 10 bases in between. Here the CDR3 reads CASSPGSTGELFF. The CDR3 nucleotides are TGTGCCAGCAGCCCAGGGAGTACCGGGGAGCTGTTTTTT.

The chain uses TRBV30 and TRBJ2-1; a possible D gene is TRBD1 (5 bases). Trimming took 0 bases from V and 6 from J, leaving 9 bases between them. Germline CDR1 is GTSNPN and CDR2 is SVGIG (reference sequence). This CDR3 contains 13 residues. CDR3 sequence (DNA): TGTGCCTGGAGTGTACACAGGACCAATGAGCAGTTCTTC. Its translation is CAWSVHRTNEQFF.

V is TRBV4-1 and J is TRBJ1-2; possible D gene TRBD1, 6 bases. V was shortened by 7 bases and J by 4 bases, with 16 bases between the two germline ends. The CDR3 sequence is 14 residues long. CDR1 is MGHRA, CDR2 YSYEKL, per germline. The CDR3 here is CASNPDSSGYGYTF. In nucleotides, the CDR3 is TGCGCCAGCAACCCGGACAGTTCTGGCTATGGCTACACCTTC.

This chain connects TRBV5-1 to TRBJ2-2; tentatively, D is TRBD2 (5 bases). The germline CDR1 and CDR2 sequences are SGHRS and YFSETQ. This CDR3 region has 16 residues. Deletions cut 2 bases from V and 4 bases from J, with 15 bases between. The CDR3 nucleotides read TGCGCCAGCAGCTTTGTTGCGGGCTCGGGCACCGGGGAGCTGTTTTTT. Translated: CASSFVAGSGTGELFF.

The rearrangement links TRBV5-1 to TRBJ2-3, with D tentatively TRBD2 (6 bases). Per germline, CDR1 SGHRS and CDR2 YFSETQ. Trimming stripped 4 bases from V and 1 base from J, with 10 bases between. This CDR3 spans 14 amino acids. DNA of the CDR3: TGCGCCAGCAGCGAGGCGGGACGCACAGATACGCAGTATTTT. Residues: CASSEAGRTDTQYF.

Only one count was recorded for this clone. The CDR3 region has the DNA TGTGCCAGTAGTTTTCGCGGACAGAGCGATGAGCAGTTCTTC. This codes for CASSFRGQSDEQFF. The rearrangement joins TRBV19 to TRBJ2-1; TRBD1 is a possible D gene (6 bases). Deletions cut 5 bases from V and 8 bases from J, with 16 bases between. The CDR3 contains 14 residues. Germline V lookup: CDR1 LNHDA, CDR2 SQIVND (reference sequence).

This clone was seen a single time. The chain recombines TRBV6-1 with TRBJ2-7; D unclear. V lost 1 base, J lost 2 bases, and 6 bases lay in between. Germline assignment: CDR1 MNHNS and CDR2 SASEGT. The CDR3 loop spans 13 amino acids. This CDR3 reads CASSEDPTYEQYF. CDR3 coding DNA: TGTGCCAGCAGTGAAGACCCCACCTACGAGCAGTACTTC.

The genes are TRBV6-1 and TRBJ2-7, with D unclear. V was clipped by 7 bases and J by 3 bases, with 13 bases between them. The V gene's germline CDR1 is MNHNS and CDR2 SASEGT. The CDR3 is 13 amino acids. This CDR3 reads CASTHTSNYEQYF. The CDR3 DNA sequence: TGTGCCAGCACCCACACCAGTAACTACGAGCAGTACTTC.

This clone was seen only a few times. The gene calls are TRBV6-5 and TRBJ2-1; D gene uncertain. The CDR3 has 15 amino acids. V lost 2 bases and J lost 6, with 14 bases in between. CDR1 MNHEY and CDR2 SVGAGI come from the germline V gene. In DNA, the CDR3 is TGTGCCAGCAGTTACCCGGAGTCGGGCGGCAATGAGCAGTTCTTC. This codes for CASSYPESGGNEQFF.

The rearrangement uses TRBV11-2 and TRBJ2-5, with 11 bases identical to TRBD2. J was trimmed by 4 bases and V by 3 bases; bases with no gene match: 1. This CDR3 region has 14 residues. CDR1 is SGHAT and CDR2 is FQNNGV in the germline V gene. CDR3 loop: CASSFGLAGETQYF. The CDR3 DNA sequence: TGTGCCAGCAGCTTTGGACTAGCGGGAGAGACCCAGTACTTC.

The chain joins TRBV5-6 to TRBJ1-2; D not resolved. CDR1 and CDR2 from the germline V gene are SGHDT and YYEEEE. This CDR3 spans 12 amino acids. Trimming shortened V by 2 bases and J by 7 bases, and 9 bases separated the two germline ends. The CDR3 reads CASSLAQFGYTF. The CDR3 DNA follows: TGTGCCAGCAGCTTAGCCCAGTTTGGCTACACCTTC.

This clone was counted only a few times. The chain links TRBV11-1 to TRBJ2-7, with D possibly being TRBD1 (6 bases). Germline CDR1 SGHAT, CDR2 FQDESV (reference sequence). V was pared by 5 bases and J by 6 bases, with 14 bases between. The CDR3 covers 13 residues. The CDR3 DNA reads as TGTGCCAGCAGCCAGGGGTTTCGGGGCGAGCAGTACTTC. Amino acids: CASSQGFRGEQYF.